This paragraph reports one T cell receptor beta chain. As yet, its antigen is unknown. In the study's own analysis: Junction-only immunoSEQ sequences carried no quality scores, so filtering differed. Sequencing used immunoSEQ multiplex PCR; TCRdb keeps in-frame clones, though not all of them. D and trimming were read from the DNA, whereas the V and J calls and clone size are those reported in that table. Among a few hundred thousand clones listed, 65% to 80% were seen once. This record comes from a study of shared clonotypes between healthy human individuals. Across the whole study: A couple of women and a few men aged 18 to 49 made up the donors. Points from the study as a whole: Expectations were that clonotype sharing among donors would be affected by sequencing depth.

The study used about 90 million PBMCs per unsorted sample for genomic DNA. Sample: PBMCs. The receptor was isolated from a woman in her thirties or forties in good health. Some clones in this sample may be carry-over from other donors' samples.

CDR3: CASRPLTDYGYTF. The CDR3 DNA follows: TGTGCCAGTAGACCTTTAACAGACTATGGCTACACCTTC. This chain uses TRBV19 with TRBJ1-2; D is undetermined. From germline, CDR1 is LNHDA and CDR2 SQIVND (reference sequence). The CDR3 contains 13 residues. The germline V and J ends were trimmed by 6 bases and 3 bases, with 11 bases remaining between them.